What follows are 13 T cell receptor beta chains derived from one specimen sequenced in a study of OX40 agonist ivuxolimab in advanced cancers. Clones were sequenced by immunoSEQ multiplex PCR, and TCRdb holds only the in-frame ones, with some missing. The table records fewer than 20,000 clones, 70% to 80% of them present only once. The sequencing here drew on CD4+ or CD8+ T cells sorted from blood, taken in a trial of the OX40 agonist ivuxolimab. All receptors derive from an adult with an advanced solid tumor such as melanoma, head and neck, liver or kidney cancer.

The table lists this clone with a count of one. The rearrangement uses TRBV5-4 and TRBJ2-5, with D perhaps TRBD1 (6 bases). Germline CDR1 and CDR2: SGHNT and YYREEE (reference sequence). The CDR3 has 14 residues. The ends were cut back, 4 bases at V and 3 bases at J, with 13 bases in the middle. This CDR3 reads CASSGATGKETQYF. The CDR3, as DNA: TGTGCCAGCAGCGGAGCAACAGGGAAAGAGACCCAGTACTTC.

The chain links TRBV21-1 to TRBJ2-7; TRBD2 was called by the table and not checked on the DNA. TRBV21-1 is a listed pseudogene. The CDR3 has 16 residues. Here the CDR3 reads CASSPGSGAGAYEQYF. In nucleotides, the CDR3 is TGTGCCAGCAGTCCTGGGAGCGGAGCAGGAGCCTACGAGCAGTACTTC.

The CDR3 sequence is CASSRGQGTGEQYF. The CDR3 DNA follows: TGTGCCAGCAGCCGAGGGCAAGGTACGGGTGAGCAGTACTTC. The chain links TRBV7-9 to TRBJ2-7; TRBD2 might be the D (5 bases). In germline, CDR1 is SEHNR, CDR2 FQNEAQ (reference sequence). With 5 bases removed from V and 7 bases from J, the gap between germline ends came to 18 bases. The CDR3 has 14 residues.

The rearrangement uses TRBV6-1 and TRBJ2-3; D unresolved. CDR1 MNHNS and CDR2 SASEGT come from the germline V gene. Trimming cost V 8 bases and J 4 bases, with 13 bases left between them. The CDR3 runs to 13 residues. CDR3 in amino acids: CASSVDRADTQYF. Here the CDR3 DNA reads TGTGCCAGCTCGGTGGACCGAGCAGATACGCAGTATTTT.

The chain is built from TRBV19 and TRBJ2-3; D is uncertain. Germline V CDR1 and CDR2: LNHDA, SQIVND (reference sequence). This CDR3 has 15 amino acids. Trimming took off 3 bases at V and 2 bases at J, with 12 bases between the two ends. CDR3 DNA: TGTGCCAGTAGTATTCGGCTAGTAAACACAGATACGCAGTATTTT. Protein: CASSIRLVNTDTQYF.

The genes are TRBV7-9 and TRBJ2-2; D remains ambiguous. The CDR3 length is 11 residues. Trimming removed 6 bases from V and 7 bases from J, with 6 bases in between. The V gene's germline CDR1 is SEHNR and CDR2 FQNEAQ (reference sequence). The CDR3 loop reads CASSNLGELFF. In DNA form, the CDR3 reads TGTGCCAGCAGTAATCTCGGGGAGCTGTTTTTT.

This rearrangement joins TRBV7-3 to TRBJ2-7, with D perhaps TRBD2 (6 bases). Per the germline V gene, CDR1 is SGHTA and CDR2 is FQGTGA. Trimming pared 5 bases from V and 3 bases from J, leaving 14 bases between. This CDR3 contains 14 residues. CDR3 loop: CASSQQEGGYEQYF. The CDR3 DNA reads TGTGCCAGCAGCCAGCAAGAGGGAGGCTACGAGCAGTACTTC. The full variable domain, completed using reference TRBV7-3 and TRBJ2-7, is GAGVSQTPSNKVTEKGKYVELRCDPISGHTALYWYRQSLGQGPEFLIYFQGTGAADDSGLPNDRFFAVRPEGSVSTLKIQRTERGDSAVYLCASSQQEGGYEQYFGPGTRLTVT.

This chain joins TRBV5-6 and TRBJ1-6, with a tentative D call TRBD1 (5 bases). V dropped 4 bases and J dropped 3 bases, with 11 bases sitting between them. Germline CDR1 reads SGHDT; CDR2 reads YYEEEE. This CDR3 is 15 amino acids long. The CDR3 nucleotides are TGTGCCAGCAGCAAAGACAGTAACTATAATTCACCCCTCCACTTT. Protein sequence: CASSKDSNYNSPLHF.

The V gene is TRBV27, the J gene TRBJ2-3, with 11 bases fitting TRBD2. In germline, CDR1 is MNHEY, CDR2 SMNVEV (reference sequence). CDR3 length: 15 amino acids. The trim removed 2 bases at V and 7 bases at J, leaving 5 bases unmatched. The CDR3 coding sequence is TGTGCCAGCAGTTTAGGGACTAGCGGTGCCTATACGCAGTATTTT. It codes for CASSLGTSGAYTQYF.

The chain combines TRBV5-1 with TRBJ2-5, with a tentative D call TRBD1 (5 bases). The end of the DNA is better explained by TRBJ2-7, so the J call may be wrong. This CDR3 is built from 19 residues. Germline assignment: CDR1 SGHRS and CDR2 YFSETQ. The CDR3 here is CASSLVAVIGAGASYEQYF. The CDR3 DNA follows: TGCGCCAGCAGCTTGGTAGCCGTGATTGGGGCTGGTGCCTCCTACGAGCAGTACTTC.

In nucleotides, the CDR3 is TGTGCCAGTGAGAGGACAGTCGGAAACACCGGGGAGCTGTTTTTT. As protein: CASERTVGNTGELFF. V gene TRBV19 combines with J gene TRBJ2-2, with D possibly matching TRBD1 (6 bases). V shed 8 bases and J shed 2 bases, with 15 bases lying between them. Per the germline V gene, CDR1 is LNHDA and CDR2 is SQIVND (reference sequence). The CDR3 loop spans 15 amino acids.

This clone was counted a single time. V usage is TRBV5-1 and J usage is TRBJ1-2, with D perhaps TRBD1 (5 bases). The CDR3 loop spans 18 amino acids. Germline values: CDR1 SGHRS, CDR2 YFSETQ. V lost 0 bases, J lost 2 bases, and 20 bases lay in between. The CDR3 region has the DNA TGCGCCAGCAGCTTGGAGGGTCGCACAGGTTGGGCAAACTATGGCTACACCTTC. It codes for CASSLEGRTGWANYGYTF.

Only a few counts were recorded for this clone. For the CDR3, the DNA is TGTGCCAGCAGCGACCCCGGGGGCGCCACCGGGGAGCTGTTTTTT. Its protein is CASSDPGGATGELFF. The J gene is TRBJ2-2, the V gene TRBV9; D is perhaps TRBD1 or TRBD2 (6 bases each). V was cut by 3 bases and J by 4 bases, with 13 bases left in between. Germline loops: CDR1 SGDLS, CDR2 YYNGEE. The CDR3 is 15 residues long.